This is a list of T cell receptor beta chains from one sample in a study of cytomegalovirus exposure and HLA in healthy donors. Libraries were prepared by immunoSEQ multiplex PCR; TCRdb keeps only in-frame clonotypes and omits some of them. The sample contains about 150,000 clones, about 83% of which appear only once. The sample comprised PBMCs. These TCRs come from a girl between 5 and 17 years old in good health and CMV-seropositive. Both conserved end residues are part of each CDR3. D genes are given only for firm matches. Clone size appears in some rows only: once, few, many, or a class for an expanded clone.

TRBV4-2	TRBJ2-2	.	TRBD1	CASSQEGQGLGELFF	TGTGCCAGCAGCCAGGAGGGACAGGGGCTCGGGGAGCTGTTTTTT
TRBV19	TRBJ1-2	.	.	CASSQVGFLVPSYTF	TGTGCCAGTAGCCAGGTTGGGTTTCTGGTTCCCAGCTACACCTTC
TRBV27	TRBJ1-1	.	TRBD1	CASSTGEKSEAFF	TGTGCCAGCTCGACAGGGGAGAAATCTGAAGCTTTCTTT
TRBV10-3	TRBJ2-1	few	.	CAISEQVNEQFF	TGTGCCATCAGTGAACAGGTTAATGAGCAGTTCTTC
TRBV5-1	TRBJ1-2	.	.	CASSASGGALYGYTF	TGCGCCAGCAGCGCCTCGGGGGGCGCCCTCTATGGCTACACCTTC
TRBV6-5	TRBJ1-5	.	TRBD1	CASRPDRGLRQPQHF	TGTGCCAGCAGGCCGGACAGGGGGCTACGTCAGCCCCAGCATTTT
TRBV6-4	TRBJ1-6	.	TRBD1	CASSPFGTGGSPLHF	TGTGCCAGCAGCCCCTTCGGGACAGGCGGTTCACCCCTCCACTTT
TRBV9	TRBJ1-2	.	.	CASSVDLFYGYTF	TGTGCCAGCAGCGTAGATCTTTTCTATGGCTACACCTTC
TRBV7-9	TRBJ1-3	.	.	CASSLPRAPGNTIYF	TGTGCCAGCAGCTTGCCGAGGGCGCCTGGAAACACCATATATTTT
TRBV30	TRBJ1-2	.	.	CAWSFTGTLYGYTF	TGTGCCTGGAGTTTCACAGGTACTCTCTATGGCTACACCTTC
TRBV5-4	TRBJ2-7	.	.	CASSSLYEQYF	TGTGCCAGCAGTTCACTTTACGAGCAGTACTTC
TRBV6-4	TRBJ1-1	few	.	CASRRWGRVRTDTEAFF	TGTGCCAGCAGACGATGGGGCAGAGTACGTACGGACACTGAAGCTTTCTTT
TRBV28	TRBJ1-4	.	.	CASTQGHLEGEKLFF	TGTGCCAGCACCCAAGGACACCTAGAAGGCGAAAAACTGTTTTTT
TRBV9	TRBJ2-7	.	.	CASSVEAKVGPDGYEQYF	TGTGCCAGCAGCGTAGAGGCCAAGGTGGGGCCGGATGGCTACGAGCAGTACTTC
TRBV28	TRBJ1-1	.	.	CASSPWGGRTNTEAFF	TGTGCCAGCAGTCCATGGGGGGGGAGAACGAACACTGAAGCTTTCTTT
TRBV9	TRBJ2-7	.	TRBD2	CASSAHLAGGSYEQYF	TGTGCCAGCAGCGCTCATCTAGCGGGGGGCTCCTACGAGCAGTACTTC
TRBV2	TRBJ1-1	.	.	CASRGEGESFEAFF	TGTGCCAGCAGAGGGGAAGGGGAAAGTTTCGAAGCTTTCTTT
TRBV10-3	TRBJ2-7	.	.	CAISEFAGYEQYF	TGTGCCATCAGTGAGTTCGCCGGCTACGAGCAGTACTTC
TRBV18	TRBJ2-2	.	TRBD1	CASSDRGTGELFF	TGTGCCAGCTCAGACAGGGGGACCGGGGAGCTGTTTTTT
TRBV2	TRBJ2-1	once	.	CASARGTYNEQFF	TGTGCCAGCGCCCGGGGGACCTACAATGAGCAGTTCTTC
TRBV5-1	TRBJ2-5	.	.	CASSLFGFEETQYF	TGCGCCAGCAGCTTGTTCGGGTTCGAAGAGACCCAGTACTTC
TRBV14	TRBJ1-1	.	.	CASSQDLGAIDTEAFF	TGTGCCAGCAGCCAAGATCTGGGGGCAATTGACACTGAAGCTTTCTTT
TRBV5-1	TRBJ2-3	.	.	CASSKQGIQQDTQYF	TGCGCCAGCAGCAAGCAGGGTATTCAGCAGGATACGCAGTATTTT
TRBV5-4	TRBJ1-3	once	.	CASSLVGVQGPGNTIYF	TGTGCCAGCAGCTTGGTAGGGGTGCAGGGCCCTGGAAACACCATATATTTT
TRBV7-3	TRBJ1-2	.	TRBD1	CASSAGRDRGGYTF	TGTGCCAGCAGCGCTGGCCGGGACAGGGGTGGCTACACCTTC
TRBV5-6	TRBJ1-6	.	TRBD1	CASSVGTGGMGSSPLHF	TGTGCCAGCAGCGTCGGGACAGGGGGAATGGGAAGTTCACCCCTCCACTTT
TRBV2	TRBJ2-5	once	TRBD2	CASGPSGGRETQYF	TGTGCCAGCGGACCTAGCGGGGGGAGGGAGACCCAGTACTTC
TRBV5-1	TRBJ2-7	.	TRBD1	CASSPQTGIEQYF	TGCGCCAGCAGCCCTCAGACAGGGATAGAGCAGTACTTC
TRBV2	TRBJ2-2	.	.	CASSVVQGETGELFF	TGTGCCAGCAGTGTCGTGCAGGGCGAGACCGGGGAGCTGTTTTTT
TRBV5-6	TRBJ1-4	.	.	CASSWEGDEKLFF	TGTGCCAGCAGCTGGGAAGGGGATGAAAAACTGTTTTTT
TRBV6-1	TRBJ1-2	.	.	CASSGRTVLGYTF	TGTGCCAGCAGTGGGAGGACAGTTCTTGGCTACACCTTC
TRBV5-4	TRBJ1-2	.	TRBD1	CASSLDRGDYGYTF	TGTGCCAGCAGCCTCGACAGGGGTGACTATGGCTACACCTTC
TRBV5-6	TRBJ2-7	.	TRBD1	CASSAGQGTYEQYF	TGTGCCAGCAGCGCGGGACAGGGTACCTACGAGCAGTACTTC
TRBV5-1	TRBJ1-1	.	.	CASSLAGRGYTEAFF	TGCGCCAGCAGCTTGGCCGGCAGGGGCTACACTGAAGCTTTCTTT
TRBV6-6	TRBJ1-5	.	.	CASRPWTESNQPQHF	TGTGCCAGCAGACCTTGGACAGAAAGCAATCAGCCCCAGCATTTT
TRBV28	TRBJ2-7	.	.	CASSLARYEQYF	TGTGCCAGCAGCCTTGCTAGATACGAGCAGTACTTC
TRBV5-1	TRBJ2-5	.	.	CASSLKGVAQYF	TGCGCCAGCAGCTTGAAAGGGGTGGCCCAGTACTTC